These 31 T cell receptor beta chains share one sample of origin, sequenced in a study of cytomegalovirus exposure and HLA in healthy donors. PCR amplification relied on 60 Vbeta primers (plus 13 Jbeta primers). TCRdb's table, derived via immunoSEQ multiplex PCR, lists solely in-frame clones and lacks some. The sample consists of fewer than 150,000 clones, around 73% of them appearing once. Sequenced input: PBMCs. The source is a woman aged 25 to 45 in good health and CMV-seropositive.

V gene TRBV2 combines with J gene TRBJ2-5, with a tentative D call TRBD2 (6 bases). Germline CDR1 SNHLY, CDR2 FYNNEI. The CDR3 has 15 residues. Between the trimmed V and J ends, which lost 3 bases and 2 bases, there was a span of 13 bases. CDR3 coding DNA: TGTGCCAGCAGTGAGGGGGGACTGGAACAAGAGACCCAGTACTTC. It translates to CASSEGGLEQETQYF.

This chain joins TRBV7-3 and TRBJ2-1; 7 nucleotides align to TRBD2. The ends lost 6 bases at V and 0 bases at J; junction bases unmatched: 8. This CDR3 has 16 residues. CDR1 and CDR2 (germline): SGHTA, FQGTGA. CDR3 bases: TGTGCCAGCAGTCGGGGGGACCCCAACTCCTACAATGAGCAGTTCTTC. It encodes CASSRGDPNSYNEQFF.

This clone was counted only a few times. The CDR3 sequence is CASSEGLRTGIHEQYF. CDR3 bases: TGTGCCAGCAGTGAAGGTCTAAGGACAGGCATCCACGAGCAGTACTTC. The chain combines TRBV2 with TRBJ2-7; 7 bases fit TRBD1. Germline CDR1 SNHLY, CDR2 FYNNEI. Trimming cost V 1 base and J 5 bases; bases outside gene matches: 11. This CDR3 is built from 16 residues.

The V and J genes are TRBV6-6 and TRBJ1-1, with D uncertain. The CDR3 loop spans 12 amino acids. V lost 2 bases and J 4 bases, leaving 5 bases between the germline ends. Germline V gives CDR1 MNHNY, CDR2 SVGAGI (reference sequence). CDR3 nucleotides: TGTGCCAGCAGTTACGAGGGCACTGAAGCTTTCTTT. It translates to CASSYEGTEAFF.

The rearrangement links TRBV15 to TRBJ1-1, with 8 bases lining up with TRBD1. J lost 1 base, V lost 3 bases, and 1 base had no gene match. The CDR3 has 14 amino acids. Germline V gene data show CDR1 as LNHNV and CDR2 as YYDKDF (reference sequence). The CDR3 nucleotides read TGTGCCACCAGCAGCGACAGGGGGAACACTGAAGCTTTCTTT. This translates into CATSSDRGNTEAFF.

A remark on this clone: Its ends do not fully match the called genes, so a read error is possible. This rearrangement joins TRBV7-7 to TRBJ2-3; TRBD2 agrees at 12 bases. CDR1 SSHAT and CDR2 FNYEAQ come from the germline V gene (reference sequence). The CDR3 is made up of 16 amino acids. This CDR3 reads CASSPGLAGSTDTQYF. The DNA of the CDR3 is TGTGCTAGCAGCCCAGGACTAGCGGGGAGCACAGATACGCAGTATTTT. The variable domain in full, with the rest retrieved from reference TRBV7-7 and TRBJ2-3, is GAGVSQSPRYKVTKRGQDVTLRCDPISSHATLYWYQQALGQGPEFLTYFNYEAQPDKSGLPSDRFSAERPEGSISTLTIQRTEQRDSAMYRCASSPGLAGSTDTQYFGPGTRLTVL.

This chain connects TRBV10-3 to TRBJ1-6; TRBD1 is a possible D gene (5 bases). V was cut by 10 bases and J by 10 bases, with 17 bases left in between. This CDR3 is built from 13 residues. CDR1 and CDR2 from the germline V gene are ENHRY and SYGVKD. CDR3 nucleotides: TGTGCCAGTCAAGAACGGACACAGTCACCCCTCCACTTT. Translating it yields CASQERTQSPLHF.

The CDR3 region has the DNA TGTGCCAGCACCATTGGGGACTTAACCTCCTACGAGCAGTACTTC. Translation gives CASTIGDLTSYEQYF. The chain uses TRBV7-2 and TRBJ2-7, with D possibly TRBD2 on 6 matching bases. V was trimmed by 7 bases and J by 0 bases, leaving 16 bases between them. The CDR3 contains 15 residues. Germline V lookup: CDR1 SGHTA, CDR2 FQGNSA.

The V gene is TRBV7-2, the J gene TRBJ1-2; tentatively, D is TRBD1 (6 bases). This CDR3 is 15 amino acids long. Germline V lookup: CDR1 SGHTA, CDR2 FQGNSA. Trimming pared 6 bases from V and 1 base from J, leaving 15 bases between. The CDR3 loop reads CASRERRGFNYGYTF. CDR3 in DNA: TGTGCCAGCAGGGAAAGAAGGGGGTTTAACTATGGCTACACCTTC.

The chain joins TRBV5-1 to TRBJ1-2; TRBD1 aligns across 7 bases. The CDR3 has 14 residues. V gave up 7 bases and J gave up 3 bases; unmatched junction bases: 9. The V gene's germline CDR1 is SGHRS and CDR2 YFSETQ. In DNA form, the CDR3 reads TGCGCCAGCGCTTTGGAGGGGGCGGACTATGGCTACACCTTC. Its protein product is CASALEGADYGYTF.

The gene calls are TRBV19 and TRBJ2-1, with 11 bases that match TRBD2. V shed 5 bases, J shed 3 bases, and the junction held 6 bases outside the gene matches. Germline values: CDR1 LNHDA, CDR2 SQIVND (reference sequence). This CDR3 region has 16 residues. CDR3 in amino acids: CASSATLAGDYNEQFF. The CDR3 DNA reads TGTGCCAGTAGTGCTACACTAGCGGGAGACTACAATGAGCAGTTCTTC.

V is TRBV2 and J is TRBJ2-3; TRBD1 agrees at 9 bases. CDR1 SNHLY and CDR2 FYNNEI come from the germline V gene. The CDR3 extends over 14 amino acids. V shed 7 bases and J 1 base; nucleotides not matched to a gene: 3. The chain's CDR3 is CASNRGLGTDTQYF. The CDR3, as DNA: TGTGCCAGCAACAGGGGGCTCGGCACAGATACGCAGTATTTT. Full variable domain (outside the CDR3, taken from reference TRBV2 and TRBJ2-3): EPEVTQTPSHQVTQMGQEVILRCVPISNHLYFYWYRQILGQKVEFLVSFYNNEISEKSEIFDDQFSVERPDGSNFTLKIRSTKLEDSAMYFCASNRGLGTDTQYFGPGTRLTVL.

The chain recombines TRBV7-9 with TRBJ1-2; D ambiguous. The CDR3 is made up of 15 amino acids. V was trimmed by 5 bases and J by 4 bases, leaving 17 bases between them. Per the germline V gene, CDR1 is SEHNR and CDR2 is FQNEAQ (reference sequence). CDR3: CASSVYSETPYGYTF. The CDR3, as DNA: TGTGCCAGCAGCGTGTATAGCGAAACGCCCTATGGCTACACCTTC.

The genes are TRBV28 and TRBJ2-5; 13 bases map to TRBD2. The end of the DNA aligns better with TRBJ2-7, so the J call may be wrong. The CDR3 has 17 residues. Per germline, CDR1 MDHEN and CDR2 SYDVKM. The CDR3 reads CASSPRMTSGRSYEQYF. The CDR3 nucleotides are TGTGCCAGCAGTCCACGTATGACTAGCGGGAGGTCCTACGAGCAGTACTTC.

The V and J genes are TRBV11-3 and TRBJ2-2, with D unresolved. Trimming pared 3 bases from V and 3 bases from J, leaving 5 bases between. The CDR3 has 13 amino acids. Germline CDR1 is SGHNT and CDR2 is YENEEA. The CDR3 here is CASSFSDTGELFF. Written as DNA, the CDR3 is TGTGCCAGCAGCTTCAGTGACACCGGGGAGCTGTTTTTT.

This clone has just one count. The chain uses TRBV5-6 and TRBJ1-2; TRBD1 matches 9 bases. The CDR3 extends over 15 amino acids. Looked up from germline, CDR1 is SGHDT and CDR2 is YYEEEE. V dropped 4 bases and J dropped 4; count of bases not matched to a gene: 8. CDR3 amino acids: CASSTPGQGSYGYTF. The CDR3 bases are TGTGCCAGCAGCACGCCCGGACAGGGGAGCTATGGCTACACCTTC.

The chain links TRBV5-1 to TRBJ2-5; D not certain. Germline CDR1 SGHRS, CDR2 YFSETQ. The CDR3 is 17 residues long. V was shortened by 3 bases and J by 1 base, with 19 bases between the two germline ends. CDR3 in amino acids: CASSWSPGIEAQETQYF. CDR3 coding DNA: TGCGCCAGCAGCTGGAGCCCCGGTATAGAAGCCCAAGAGACCCAGTACTTC.

V and J are TRBV4-2 and TRBJ1-6; D gene ambiguous. Germline V gene sequence: CDR1 LGHNA, CDR2 YNFKEQ. The V end lost 0 bases, the J end lost 2 bases, and 5 bases lay between the germline ends. The CDR3 extends over 15 amino acids. This CDR3 reads CASSQDVTYNSPLHF. The DNA for the CDR3 is TGTGCCAGCAGCCAAGATGTAACCTATAATTCACCCCTCCACTTT.

This chain connects TRBV5-6 to TRBJ2-5, with D maybe TRBD2 (6 bases). Trimming left V 3 bases short and J 1 base short, with 16 bases between. Germline V CDR1 and CDR2: SGHDT, YYEEEE. The CDR3 is 16 amino acids. CDR3 loop: CASSSAFGGLQETQYF. The CDR3 nucleotides read TGTGCCAGCAGCTCCGCCTTCGGGGGACTCCAAGAGACCCAGTACTTC.

This rearrangement joins TRBV5-1 to TRBJ2-3, with TRBD1 identical over 11 bases. The CDR3 spans 14 residues. From germline, CDR1 is SGHRS and CDR2 YFSETQ. The trim removed 7 bases at V and 3 bases at J, leaving 4 bases unmatched. The CDR3 is CASVGTGGTDTQYF. DNA for the CDR3: TGCGCCAGCGTTGGGACAGGGGGGACAGATACGCAGTATTTT.

This chain joins TRBV30 and TRBJ2-7; tentative D call: TRBD1 (5 bases). CDR1 is GTSNPN, CDR2 SVGIG, per germline (reference sequence). Between the trimmed V and J ends, which lost 1 base and 0 bases, there was a span of 13 bases. The CDR3 has 15 amino acids. CDR3 in amino acids: CAWSESGPYSYEQYF. CDR3 in DNA: TGTGCCTGGAGTGAATCAGGGCCCTACTCCTACGAGCAGTACTTC.

Worth noting for this clone: Other DNA sequences in the sample encode the same CDR3. The chain is built from TRBV6-5 and TRBJ2-3; 7 bases fit TRBD1. Per germline, CDR1 MNHEY and CDR2 SVGAGI. The V gene end was trimmed by 6 bases and the J gene end by 3 bases; junction bases not matched to a gene: 6. This CDR3 has 14 amino acids. CDR3: CASRWDRGTDTQYF. The CDR3, as DNA: TGTGCCAGCAGGTGGGACAGAGGGACAGATACGCAGTATTTT.

V usage is TRBV20-1 and J usage is TRBJ1-1; D is unresolved. V was pared by 3 bases and J by 6 bases, with 8 bases between. Germline CDR1 and CDR2: DFQATT and SNEGSKA (reference sequence). This CDR3 spans 11 amino acids. The DNA of the CDR3 is TGCAGTGCTAGTAGTCCCGCTGAAGCTTTCTTT. This translates into CSASSPAEAFF.

The J gene is TRBJ1-5, the V gene TRBV5-4; the D is unclear. Germline CDR1 SGHNT, CDR2 YYREEE (reference sequence). V was pared by 4 bases and J by 5 bases, with 13 bases between. The CDR3 has 14 residues. DNA of the CDR3: TGTGCCAGCAGCAAGGCGGGGATCGATCAGCCCCAGCATTTT. Protein: CASSKAGIDQPQHF. Combining the CDR3 with reference TRBV5-4 and TRBJ1-5 gives the whole variable domain ETGVTQSPTHLIKTRGQQVTLRCSSQSGHNTVSWYQQALGQGPQFIFQYYREEENGRGNFPPRFSGLQFPNYSSELNVNALELDDSALYLCASSKAGIDQPQHFGDGTRLSIL.

The chain recombines TRBV4-1 with TRBJ2-7; 10 nucleotides agree with TRBD2. CDR1 and CDR2 from the germline V gene are MGHRA and YSYEKL. J was trimmed by 2 bases and V by 1 base; bases with no gene match: 5. The CDR3 totals 16 residues. CDR3 coding DNA: TGCGCCAGCAGCCAAGTGGGAAGCGGGAGGGCCTACGAGCAGTACTTC. It is translated as CASSQVGSGRAYEQYF.

The chain employs TRBV10-3 and TRBJ2-1, with 7 bases aligning to TRBD1. The V and J ends lost 4 bases and 0 bases, in that order; junction bases with no gene match: 3. Looked up from germline, CDR1 is ENHRY and CDR2 is SYGVKD. The CDR3 is made up of 15 amino acids. DNA of the CDR3: TGTGCCATCAGTGGGGGACAGAGCTCCTACAATGAGCAGTTCTTC. Translating gives CAISGGQSSYNEQFF.

The table lists this clone with a few counts. The chain links TRBV1 to TRBJ2-3; the DNA was not compared with TRBD2, the D call given in the table. TRBV1 counts as a pseudogene. This CDR3 has 20 amino acids. The CDR3 protein is CTSSQAENISERGSTDTQYF. The CDR3 DNA reads as TGCACCAGCAGCCAAGCTGAAAATATTTCTGAGCGGGGTAGCACAGATACGCAGTATTTT.

The J gene is TRBJ1-1, the V gene TRBV5-1, with a tentative D call TRBD1 (5 bases). CDR1 and CDR2 from the germline V gene are SGHRS and YFSETQ. Trimming removed 2 bases from V and 0 bases from J, with 11 bases in between. The CDR3 spans 15 residues. The CDR3 region has the DNA TGCGCCAGCAGCTTCGACAGTACCATGAACACTGAAGCTTTCTTT. This sequence encodes CASSFDSTMNTEAFF.

In its sample, this clone was seen once. The J gene is TRBJ2-5, the V gene TRBV19; TRBD2 matches 10 bases. Germline values: CDR1 LNHDA, CDR2 SQIVND (reference sequence). J was trimmed by 3 bases and V by 6 bases; bases with no gene match: 7. The CDR3 contains 15 residues. CDR3 protein: CASSGRTSGKETQYF. The CDR3 nucleotides read TGTGCCAGTAGCGGTCGGACTAGCGGTAAAGAGACCCAGTACTTC.

This clone turned up a few times. The chain employs TRBV9 and TRBJ2-6; 10 nucleotides match TRBD1. CDR1 and CDR2 (germline): SGDLS, YYNGEE. This CDR3 comprises 19 residues. The V and J ends lost 3 bases and 0 bases, in that order; junction bases with no gene match: 9. CDR3 sequence: CASSGAGTGAASGANVLTF. CDR3 nucleotide sequence: TGTGCCAGCAGCGGAGCCGGGACAGGGGCGGCCTCTGGGGCCAACGTCCTGACTTTC.

This chain links TRBV19 with TRBJ1-6, with D tentatively TRBD1 (5 bases). Germline loops: CDR1 LNHDA, CDR2 SQIVND (reference sequence). V dropped 1 base and J dropped 7 bases, with 14 bases sitting between them. The CDR3 extends over 16 amino acids. DNA of the CDR3: TGTGCCAGTAGTATAGTAGGAAAGGGGAAAAATTCACCCCTCCACTTT. Its protein is CASSIVGKGKNSPLHF.